The clone carrying this T cell receptor beta chain was detected once. Its antigen is undetermined. The data belong to a study of T cell responses to AZD1222 COVID-19 vaccine. Turning to the study itself: Pooled together were second doses at about 4 or about 12 weeks.

Sequencing was performed with immunoSEQ multiplex PCR; in TCRdb, only in-frame clones are kept and a portion is missing. This table has 90,000 to 120,000 clones, about 90% appearing once. Findings of the study overall: Dominant at 160-218 and 743-854, vaccine-associated CD4 TCRs also spanned spike.

V was shortened by 2 bases and J by 11 bases, with 13 bases between the two germline ends. Germline CDR1 is MNHEY and CDR2 is SVGEGT. This CDR3 has 14 amino acids. The clonotype originates from an adult in good health. The material sequenced was peripheral blood, taken on day 0 of AZD1222 vaccination. The chain recombines TRBV6-2 or TRBV6-3 with TRBJ1-6; D is possibly TRBD1 (5 bases). CDR3 in DNA: TGTGCCAGCAGTTACGGCAGGGTCGTAGCACCCCTCCACTTT. This codes for CASSYGRVVAPLHF.